What follows are 8 T cell receptor beta chains derived from one specimen sequenced in a study of control samples from healthy donors and cancer patients. Libraries were prepared by immunoSEQ multiplex PCR; TCRdb keeps only in-frame clonotypes and omits some of them. The repertoire holds 120,000 to 150,000 clones, over 85% seen once, with 5% to 7% in the top ten. Sample: blood. These receptors were obtained from a man younger than 35 in good health.

In this sample, this clone turned up once. This chain joins TRBV27 and TRBJ1-5; D is unclear. V was clipped by 3 bases and J by 3 bases, with 9 bases between them. CDR3 size: 14 residues. Germline V gene lookup returns CDR1 MNHEY and CDR2 SMNVEV (reference sequence). In DNA, the CDR3 is TGTGCCAGCAGTTTGCGGGGTCCCAATCAGCCCCAGCATTTT. Translated, it gives CASSLRGPNQPQHF.

V and J are TRBV5-4 and TRBJ2-5, with no clear D. Trimming cost V 0 bases and J 1 base, with 16 bases left between them. The CDR3 has 17 residues. Germline CDR1 is SGHNT and CDR2 is YYREEE (reference sequence). This CDR3 reads CASSLALPSSGQETQYF. Here the CDR3 DNA reads TGTGCCAGCAGCTTGGCCCTACCGTCGTCGGGCCAAGAGACCCAGTACTTC.

This chain connects TRBV5-6 to TRBJ1-2, with a possible D match to TRBD1 (5 bases). Trimming cost V 2 bases and J 8 bases, with 16 bases left between them. CDR1 and CDR2 (germline): SGHDT, YYEEEE. The CDR3 is 14 residues long. The CDR3 DNA sequence: TGTGCCAGCAGCTTCGGGGGACGGGGGTCCGGCTACACCTTC. Encoded protein: CASSFGGRGSGYTF.

The J gene is TRBJ2-1, the V gene TRBV27; no reliable D call. Germline CDR1 is MNHEY and CDR2 is SMNVEV (reference sequence). This CDR3 contains 11 residues. Deletions cut 1 base from V and 5 bases from J, with 0 bases between. The CDR3 DNA is TGTGCCAGCAGTTTATACAATGAGCAGTTCTTC. This codes for CASSLYNEQFF.

Worth noting for this clone: The junction and the germline gene differ at one end; a read error may be behind it. The chain is built from TRBV9 and TRBJ2-7; 9 bases align to TRBD2. The CDR3 runs to 15 residues. In germline, CDR1 is SGDLS, CDR2 YYNGEE. The CDR3 is CASSVGASGVFEQCF. In DNA form, the CDR3 reads TGTGCCAGCAGCGTAGGGGCTAGCGGGGTTTTCGAGCAGTGCTTC.

The J gene is TRBJ1-2, the V gene TRBV6-6, with 7 bases lining up with TRBD1. This CDR3 region has 12 residues. Trimming removed 11 bases from V and 1 base from J; junction bases left unmatched: 4. Per the germline V gene, CDR1 is MNHNY and CDR2 is SVGAGI (reference sequence). The CDR3 coding sequence is TGTGCCTCCGGGACAGTTAACTATGGCTACACCTTC. Residues: CASGTVNYGYTF.

A single count supports this clone. V is TRBV2 and J is TRBJ1-4, with D unclear. CDR3 length: 14 residues. V lost 6 bases to trimming and J lost 8 bases, with 16 bases between them. CDR1 and CDR2 (germline): SNHLY, FYNNEI. The CDR3 protein is CASRLLVQGEKLFF. CDR3 nucleotide sequence: TGTGCCAGCAGATTGTTGGTGCAAGGGGAAAAACTGTTTTTT.

V and J are TRBV7-2 and TRBJ1-2; TRBD1 matches at 10 bases. V lost 5 bases and J lost 7; bases outside the gene matches: 10. The CDR3 runs to 15 residues. The V gene's germline CDR1 is SGHTA and CDR2 FQGNSA. CDR3 protein: CASSDLGTGDPGYTF. The CDR3 DNA reads TGTGCCAGCAGCGACCTAGGGACAGGGGACCCTGGCTACACCTTC.